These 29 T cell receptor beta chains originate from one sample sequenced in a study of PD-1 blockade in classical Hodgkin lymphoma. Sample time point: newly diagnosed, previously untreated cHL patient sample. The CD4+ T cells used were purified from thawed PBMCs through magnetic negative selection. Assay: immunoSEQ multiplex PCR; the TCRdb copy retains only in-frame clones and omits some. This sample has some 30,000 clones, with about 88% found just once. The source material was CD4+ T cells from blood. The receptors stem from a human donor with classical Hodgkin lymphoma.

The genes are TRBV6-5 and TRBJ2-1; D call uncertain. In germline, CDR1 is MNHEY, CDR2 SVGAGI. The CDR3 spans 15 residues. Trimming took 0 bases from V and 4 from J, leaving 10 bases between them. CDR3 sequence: CASSYSLTRYNEQFF. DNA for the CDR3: TGTGCCAGCAGTTACTCCCTCACTCGGTACAATGAGCAGTTCTTC.

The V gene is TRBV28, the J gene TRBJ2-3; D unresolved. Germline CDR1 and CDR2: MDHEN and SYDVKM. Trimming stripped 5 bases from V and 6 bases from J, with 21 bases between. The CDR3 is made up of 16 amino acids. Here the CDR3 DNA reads TGTGCCAGCAGTGCCCGGAGAGCCCCAAGGACGGATACGCAGTATTTT. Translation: CASSARRAPRTDTQYF.

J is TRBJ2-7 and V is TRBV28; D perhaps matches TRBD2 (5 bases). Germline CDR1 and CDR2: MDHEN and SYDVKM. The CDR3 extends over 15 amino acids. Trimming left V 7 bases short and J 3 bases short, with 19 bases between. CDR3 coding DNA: TGTGCCAGCACAAATCCGGGAACAACACTCTACGAGCAGTACTTC. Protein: CASTNPGTTLYEQYF. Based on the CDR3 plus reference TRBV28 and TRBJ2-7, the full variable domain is DVKVTQSSRYLVKRTGEKVFLECVQDMDHENMFWYRQDPGLGLRLIYFSYDVKMKEKGDIPEGYSVSREKKERFSLILESASTNQTSMYLCASTNPGTTLYEQYFGPGTRLTVT.

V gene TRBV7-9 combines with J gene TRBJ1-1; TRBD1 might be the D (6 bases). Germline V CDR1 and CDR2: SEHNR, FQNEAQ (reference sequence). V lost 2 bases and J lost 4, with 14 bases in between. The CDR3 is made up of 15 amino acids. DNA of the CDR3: TGTGCCAGCAGCTTACGGGGGGCACGTAGCACTGAAGCTTTCTTT. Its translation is CASSLRGARSTEAFF. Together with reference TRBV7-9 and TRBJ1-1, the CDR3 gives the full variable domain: DTGVSQNPRHKITKRGQNVTFRCDPISEHNRLYWYRQTLGQGPEFLTYFQNEAQLEKSRLLSDRFSAERPKGSFSTLEIQRTEQGDSAMYLCASSLRGARSTEAFFGQGTRLTVV.

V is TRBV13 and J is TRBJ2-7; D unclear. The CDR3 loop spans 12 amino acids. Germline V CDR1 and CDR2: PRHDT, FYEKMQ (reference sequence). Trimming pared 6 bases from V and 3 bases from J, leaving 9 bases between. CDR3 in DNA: TGTGCCAGCAGGGGTCTGGGCTACGAGCAGTACTTC. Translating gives CASRGLGYEQYF.

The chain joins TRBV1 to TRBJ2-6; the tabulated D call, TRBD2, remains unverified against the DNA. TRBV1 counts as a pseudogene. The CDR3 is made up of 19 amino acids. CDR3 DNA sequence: TGCACCAGCTCATGCGGGTCTCCGGACCCTAGCTCTGGGGCCAACGTCCTGACTTTC. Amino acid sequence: CTSSCGSPDPSSGANVLTF.

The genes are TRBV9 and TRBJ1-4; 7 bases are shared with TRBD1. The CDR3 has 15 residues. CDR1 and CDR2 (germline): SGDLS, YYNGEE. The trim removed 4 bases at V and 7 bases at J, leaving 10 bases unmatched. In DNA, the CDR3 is TGTGCCAGCAGCTCGGCGCAGGGGGAGGGTGAAAAACTGTTTTTT. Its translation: CASSSAQGEGEKLFF.

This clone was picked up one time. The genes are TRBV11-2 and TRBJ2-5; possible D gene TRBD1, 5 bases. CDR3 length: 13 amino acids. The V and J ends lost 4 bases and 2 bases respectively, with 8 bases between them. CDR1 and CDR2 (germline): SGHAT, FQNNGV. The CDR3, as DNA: TGTGCCAGCAGCTGGGGCATTCAAGAGACCCAGTACTTC. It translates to CASSWGIQETQYF.

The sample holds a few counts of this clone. The CDR3 region is CSVERGRVDTQYF. CDR3 nucleotide sequence: TGCAGCGTTGAAAGGGGGAGGGTAGATACGCAGTATTTT. V is TRBV29-1 and J is TRBJ2-3, with D tentatively TRBD2 (7 bases). With 2 bases removed from V and 5 bases from J, the gap between germline ends came to 11 bases. CDR1 is SQVTM and CDR2 is ANQGSEA in the germline V gene. This CDR3 is 13 amino acids long.

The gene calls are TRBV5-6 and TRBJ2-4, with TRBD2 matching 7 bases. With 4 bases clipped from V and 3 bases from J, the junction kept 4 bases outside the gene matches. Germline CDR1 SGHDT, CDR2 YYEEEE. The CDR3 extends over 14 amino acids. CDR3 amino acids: CASSAGGSKNIQYF. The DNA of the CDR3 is TGTGCCAGCAGCGCCGGCGGGAGCAAAAACATTCAGTACTTC. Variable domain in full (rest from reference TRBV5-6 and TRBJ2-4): DAGVTQSPTHLIKTRGQQVTLRCSPKSGHDTVSWYQQALGQGPQFIFQYYEEEERQRGNFPDRFSGHQFPNYSSELNVNALLLGDSALYLCASSAGGSKNIQYFGAGTRLSVL.

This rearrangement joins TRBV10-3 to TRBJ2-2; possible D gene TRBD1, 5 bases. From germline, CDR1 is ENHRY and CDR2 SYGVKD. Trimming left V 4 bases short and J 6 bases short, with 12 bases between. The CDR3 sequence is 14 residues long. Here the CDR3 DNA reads TGTGCCATCAGTGGCACAGGATGGCCCGGGGAGCTGTTTTTT. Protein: CAISGTGWPGELFF.

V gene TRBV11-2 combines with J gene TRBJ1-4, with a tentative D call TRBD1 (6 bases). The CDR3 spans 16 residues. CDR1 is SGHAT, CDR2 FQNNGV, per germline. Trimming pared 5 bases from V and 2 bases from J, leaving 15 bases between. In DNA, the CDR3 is TGTGCCAGCAGCAGTGGACAGATCTTGACTAATGAAAAACTGTTTTTT. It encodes CASSSGQILTNEKLFF.

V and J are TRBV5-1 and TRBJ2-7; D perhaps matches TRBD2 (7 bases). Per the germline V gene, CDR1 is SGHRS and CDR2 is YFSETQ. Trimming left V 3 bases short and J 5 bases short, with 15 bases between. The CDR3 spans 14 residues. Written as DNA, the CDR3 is TGCGCCAGCAGCTGGGGGGGGCCAGGGAACGAGCAGTACTTC. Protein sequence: CASSWGGPGNEQYF. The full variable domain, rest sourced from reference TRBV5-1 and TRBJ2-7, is KAGVTQTPRYLIKTRGQQVTLSCSPISGHRSVSWYQQTPGQGLQFLFEYFSETQRNKGNFPGRFSGRQFSNSRSEMNVSTLELGDSALYLCASSWGGPGNEQYFGPGTRLTVT.

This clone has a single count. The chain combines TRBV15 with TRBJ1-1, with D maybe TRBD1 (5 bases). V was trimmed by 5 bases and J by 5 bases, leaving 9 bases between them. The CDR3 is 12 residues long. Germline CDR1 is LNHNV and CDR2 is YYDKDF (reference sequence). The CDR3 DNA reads TGTGCCACCAGCCCAGGGAGGACTGAAGCTTTCTTT. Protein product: CATSPGRTEAFF.

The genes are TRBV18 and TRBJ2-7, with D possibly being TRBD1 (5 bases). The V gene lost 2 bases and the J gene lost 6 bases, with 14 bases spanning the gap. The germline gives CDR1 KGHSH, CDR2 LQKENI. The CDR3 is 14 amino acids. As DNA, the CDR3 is TGTGCCAGCTCACCAGGATTAACCGACAGCGAGCAGTACGTC. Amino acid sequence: CASSPGLTDSEQYV.

The CDR3 DNA reads as TGCGCCAGCAGCTTTAGTCAGGGGAACACTGAAGCTTTCTTT. It is translated as CASSFSQGNTEAFF. V usage is TRBV5-1 and J usage is TRBJ1-1; the D gene is possibly TRBD1 (5 bases). The CDR3 is made up of 14 amino acids. Germline V lookup: CDR1 SGHRS, CDR2 YFSETQ. The ends were cut back, 2 bases at V and 1 base at J, with 9 bases in the middle.

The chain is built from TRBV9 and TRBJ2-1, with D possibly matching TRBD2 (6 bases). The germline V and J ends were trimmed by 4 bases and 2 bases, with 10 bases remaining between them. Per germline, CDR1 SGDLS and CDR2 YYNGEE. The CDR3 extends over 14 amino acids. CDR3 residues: CASSPAGPYNEQFF. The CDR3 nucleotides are TGTGCCAGCAGCCCGGCGGGGCCCTACAATGAGCAGTTCTTC.

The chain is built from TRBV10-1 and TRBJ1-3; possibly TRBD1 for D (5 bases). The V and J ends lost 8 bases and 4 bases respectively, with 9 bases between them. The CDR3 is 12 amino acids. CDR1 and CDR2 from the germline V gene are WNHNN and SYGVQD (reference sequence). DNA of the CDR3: TGCGCCAGCGGGGACGGAGGAAACACCATATATTTT. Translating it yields CASGDGGNTIYF.

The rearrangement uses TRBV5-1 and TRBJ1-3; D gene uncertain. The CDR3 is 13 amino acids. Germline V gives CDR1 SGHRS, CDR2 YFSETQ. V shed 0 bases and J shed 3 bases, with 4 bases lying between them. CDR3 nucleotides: TGCGCCAGCAGCTTGGACAGTGGAAACACCATATATTTT. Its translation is CASSLDSGNTIYF.

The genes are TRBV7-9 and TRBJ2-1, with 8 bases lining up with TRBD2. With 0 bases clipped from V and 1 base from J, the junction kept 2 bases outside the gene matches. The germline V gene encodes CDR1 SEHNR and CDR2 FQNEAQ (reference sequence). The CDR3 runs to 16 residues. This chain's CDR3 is CASSLAGLESYNEQFF. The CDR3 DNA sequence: TGTGCCAGCAGCTTAGCGGGACTAGAGTCCTACAATGAGCAGTTCTTC.

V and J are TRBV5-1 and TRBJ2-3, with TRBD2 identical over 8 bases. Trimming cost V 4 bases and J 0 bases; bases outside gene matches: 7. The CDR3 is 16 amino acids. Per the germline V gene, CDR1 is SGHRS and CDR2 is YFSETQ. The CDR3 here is CASSLGVAGSTDTQYF. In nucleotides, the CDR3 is TGCGCCAGCAGCCTGGGGGTAGCGGGAAGCACAGATACGCAGTATTTT.

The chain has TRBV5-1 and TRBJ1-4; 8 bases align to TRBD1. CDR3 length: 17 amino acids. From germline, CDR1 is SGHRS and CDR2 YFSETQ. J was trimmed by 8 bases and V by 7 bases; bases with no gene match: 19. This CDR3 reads CASGIGQGGQYGEKLFF. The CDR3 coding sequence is TGCGCCAGCGGCATAGGACAGGGCGGCCAATATGGAGAAAAACTGTTTTTT.

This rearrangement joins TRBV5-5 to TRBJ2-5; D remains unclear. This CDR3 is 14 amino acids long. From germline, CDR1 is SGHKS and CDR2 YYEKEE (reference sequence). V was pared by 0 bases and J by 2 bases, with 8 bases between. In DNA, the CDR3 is TGTGCCAGCAGCTTGGGAGCGCCGCAAGAGACCCAGTACTTC. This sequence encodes CASSLGAPQETQYF.

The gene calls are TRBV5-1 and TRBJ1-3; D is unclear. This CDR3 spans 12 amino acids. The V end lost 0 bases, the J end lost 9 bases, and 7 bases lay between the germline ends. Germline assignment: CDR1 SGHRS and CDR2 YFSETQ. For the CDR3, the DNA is TGCGCCAGCAGCTTGGCCGGCGGCACCATATATTTT. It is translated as CASSLAGGTIYF.

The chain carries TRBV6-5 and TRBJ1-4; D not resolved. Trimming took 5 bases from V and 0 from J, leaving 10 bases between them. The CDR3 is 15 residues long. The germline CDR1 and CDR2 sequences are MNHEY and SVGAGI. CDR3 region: CASSQTGATNEKLFF. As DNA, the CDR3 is TGTGCCAGCAGTCAAACGGGTGCAACTAATGAAAAACTGTTTTTT.

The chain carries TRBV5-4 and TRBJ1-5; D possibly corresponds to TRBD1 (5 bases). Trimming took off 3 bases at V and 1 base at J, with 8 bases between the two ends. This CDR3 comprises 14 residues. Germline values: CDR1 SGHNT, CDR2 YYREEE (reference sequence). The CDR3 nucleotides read TGTGCCAGCAGCTCGAGGGGCAGCAATCAGCCCCAGCATTTT. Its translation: CASSSRGSNQPQHF.

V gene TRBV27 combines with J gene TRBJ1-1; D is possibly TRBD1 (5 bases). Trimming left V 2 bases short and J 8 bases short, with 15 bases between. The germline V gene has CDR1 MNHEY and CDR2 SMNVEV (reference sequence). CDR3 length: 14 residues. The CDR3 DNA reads TGTGCCAGCAGTTTAGGGAGACACAGACAGGAAGCTTTCTTT. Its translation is CASSLGRHRQEAFF.

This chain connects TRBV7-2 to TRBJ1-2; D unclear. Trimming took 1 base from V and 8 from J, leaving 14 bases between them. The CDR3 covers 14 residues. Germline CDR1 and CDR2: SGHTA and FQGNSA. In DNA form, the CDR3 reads TGTGCCAGCAGCTTAGACCGGACCCCCCCGGGCTACACCTTC. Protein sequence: CASSLDRTPPGYTF.

The CDR3 DNA follows: TGTGCCACCCAAATCCAGGACAGCTACTCTGGGGCCAACGTCCTGACTTTC. Protein: CATQIQDSYSGANVLTF. The chain links TRBV28 to TRBJ2-6, with a tentative D call TRBD1 (6 bases). The CDR3 consists of 17 residues. CDR1 is MDHEN and CDR2 is SYDVKM in the germline V gene. Trimming removed 10 bases at V and 0 bases at J, with 19 bases between.